This T cell receptor (beta chain) was retrieved from a study of cytomegalovirus exposure and HLA in healthy donors. V lost 5 bases and J lost 1; bases outside the gene matches: 14. This CDR3 comprises 18 residues. Germline lookup yields CDR1 MDHEN and CDR2 SYDVKM. The PCR was carried out with 60 Vbeta primers and 13 Jbeta primers. Here immunoSEQ multiplex PCR was the method, and the copy in TCRdb shows in-frame clones only, minus some. In the table there are approximately 130,000 clones, roughly four fifths of which are singletons. Points on this clone: Its antigen is not identified.

Points from the study as a whole: Prediction of most subjects' HLA-A and HLA-B alleles by TCR beta sequences was reportedly accurate. CMV antigen specificity of three CMV-associated chains was confirmed in vitro. HLA alleles showed associations with 15,000 to 20,000 TCR beta sequences in a later analysis, at a 0.05 false discovery rate. Reportedly, cytomegalovirus status was diagnosed with high sensitivity and specificity.

The TCR was taken from a man aged 25 to 45 in good health and CMV-seronegative. Specimen: PBMCs. The V and J genes are TRBV28 and TRBJ2-3, with 8 bases fitting TRBD2. This CDR3 reads CASSTSFGRGARTDTQYF. The CDR3 nucleotides are TGTGCCAGCAGTACCAGTTTTGGGCGGGGGGCCCGCACAGATACGCAGTATTTT.